One and the same sample provided the 14 T cell receptor beta chains below, sequenced in a study of CD8+CD57+ T cells in acquired aplastic anemia. The template used for profiling TCR beta VDJ and CDR3 was genomic DNA. MiXCR was run by TCRdb on the reads, yielding one entry per CDR3 protein. The top ten clones hold roughly 2.6% of a sample with 100,000 to 150,000 distinct CDR3 sequences, around 50% of them seen once. Sequences were obtained from sorted CD4+, CD8+, or CD8+CD57+ T cells (not recorded which) from PBMCs. Source of these receptors: a human donor in good health, serving as a control.

This clonotype came up once. The rearrangement joins TRBV5-1 to TRBJ2-3; D is possibly TRBD2 (6 bases). The V end was cut by 4 bases, the J end by 2 bases, with 11 bases between. Germline V gene lookup returns CDR1 SGHRS and CDR2 YFSETQ. The CDR3 length is 14 residues. This CDR3 is CASSVGGITDTQYF. In nucleotides, the CDR3 is TGCGCCAGCAGCGTCGGAGGGATCACAGATACGCAGTATTTT. Looking up the rest from reference TRBV5-1 and TRBJ2-3 gives the full variable domain: KAGVTQTPRYLIKTRGQQVTLSCSPISGHRSVSWYQQTPGQGLQFLFEYFSETQRNKGNFPGRFSGRQFSNSRSEMNVSTLELGDSALYLCASSVGGITDTQYFGPGTRLTVL.

This clonotype was found many times. This may come from a read error, since a much larger clone is one base off. The chain uses TRBV24-1 and TRBJ2-1, with 10 bases fitting TRBD1. Germline V gene lookup returns CDR1 KGHDR and CDR2 SFDVKD. This CDR3 spans 15 amino acids. This chain's CDR3 is CATSDGTGDNNGQFF. In DNA, the CDR3 is TGTGCCACCAGCGACGGGACAGGGGACAACAATGGGCAGTTCTTC.

This clonotype came up many times. A read error may be the cause here, since a much bigger clone is one base away. The rearrangement links TRBV24-1 to TRBJ2-5; D may be TRBD1 (6 bases). The CDR3 is 15 amino acids. CDR1 is KGHDR and CDR2 is SFDVKD in the germline V gene. Between the trimmed V and J ends, which lost 3 bases and 4 bases, there was a span of 14 bases. The CDR3 here is CATSDPRAGVETQYF. CDR3 nucleotides: TGTGCCACCAGTGATCCCAGGGCAGGGGTAGAGACCCAGTACTTC.

Ten or more counts support this clonotype. The rearrangement joins TRBV7-8 to TRBJ2-1; TRBD2 matches at 13 bases. CDR1 SGHVS and CDR2 FQNEAQ come from the germline V gene. The CDR3 has 16 amino acids. Trimming at V came to 5 bases and at J to 10 bases, leaving 11 bases not matched to a gene. The CDR3 is CASSLTGLAGVGEQFF. The CDR3 bases are TGTGCCAGCAGCCTAACCGGACTAGCGGGGGTGGGCGAGCAGTTCTTC.

For this clonotype: At one of its ends the junction is not consistent with the germline gene, which may arise from a read error. This chain connects TRBV29-1 to TRBJ2-5; TRBD2 matches at 13 bases. Looked up from germline, CDR1 is SQVTM and CDR2 is ANQGSEA. The CDR3 is 11 amino acids. The CDR3 nucleotides read TGCAGCACCTGGACTAGCGGGGGCCCTGACTTC. It is translated as CSTWTSGGPDF. The whole variable domain, filled in from reference TRBV29-1 and TRBJ2-5, reads SAVISQKPSRDICQRGTSLTIQCQVDSQVTMMFWYRQQPGQSLTLIATANQGSEATYESGFVIDKFPISRPNLTFSTLTVSNMSPEDSSIYLCSTWTSGGPDFGPGTRLLVL.

This clonotype was counted ten times or more. J is TRBJ1-1 and V is TRBV12-3 or TRBV12-4; 7 nucleotides agree with TRBD1. V lost 4 bases and J lost 4; bases outside the gene matches: 6. The CDR3 consists of 14 residues. CDR3 loop: CASSSTTGSTEAFF. The DNA for the CDR3 is TGTGCCAGCAGTTCAACGACAGGGTCCACTGAAGCTTTCTTT.

This clonotype showed up many times. The rearrangement joins TRBV24-1 to TRBJ1-1; D is unclear. V was pared by 3 bases and J by 6 bases, with 13 bases between. The length of the CDR3 is 14 residues. CDR1 is KGHDR and CDR2 is SFDVKD in the germline V gene. As DNA, the CDR3 is TGTGCCACCAGTGATCCCCCCATAGACTCTGAAGCTTTCTTT. It specifies CATSDPPIDSEAFF.

This clonotype was seen many times. The genes are TRBV5-1 and TRBJ2-7, with 7 bases identical to TRBD1. Germline loops: CDR1 SGHRS, CDR2 YFSETQ. The junction had 8 bases not matched to a gene; V was cut back by 4 bases and J by 1 base. The CDR3 length is 15 residues. The CDR3 DNA sequence: TGCGCCAGCAGCGATGGGACAGCGGAATCCTACGAGCAGTACTTC. Its translation: CASSDGTAESYEQYF.

Many counts were recorded for this clonotype. V is TRBV29-1 and J is TRBJ2-3; 11 bases map to TRBD2. Germline V lookup: CDR1 SQVTM, CDR2 ANQGSEA. The CDR3 spans 16 residues. V lost 5 bases to trimming and J lost 0 bases; unmatched junction nucleotides: 7. The CDR3 region is CSVSGLAGISTDTQYF. The DNA of the CDR3 is TGCAGCGTTTCAGGACTAGCGGGCATCAGCACAGATACGCAGTATTTT.

This clonotype was seen only a few times. This sequence joins TRBV6-5 and TRBJ1-6; a weak D match, TRBD1 (5 bases). Trimming took off 2 bases at V and 7 bases at J, with 12 bases between the two ends. The CDR3 contains 15 residues. The germline V gene has CDR1 MNHEY and CDR2 SVGAGI. The CDR3, as DNA: TGTGCCAGCAGTTACGGGGGGGGACTGAATTCACCCCTCCACTTT. Protein: CASSYGGGLNSPLHF.

This clonotype was observed a few times. The conserved closing phenylalanine or tryptophan is absent in this CDR3, likely reflecting a read error. The DNA is omitted, as the CDR3 cannot be located on it reliably, and the CDR3 follows TCRdb's listing. The CDR3: CASGPRGTEASL. The rearrangement joins TRBV6-1 to TRBJ1-1. Inclusive of both ends, the CDR3 amounts to 12 amino acids. Germline V gene lookup returns CDR1 MNHNS and CDR2 SASEGT.

The chain combines TRBV20-1 with TRBJ2-5, with 12 bases identical to TRBD2. The CDR3 covers 15 residues. CDR1 is DFQATT and CDR2 is SNEGSKA in the germline V gene (reference sequence). V lost 3 bases, J lost 5 bases, and 7 bases stayed unmatched. DNA of the CDR3: TGCAGTGCTAGTCCCCCTAGCGGGGGGGCGGAGACCCAGTACTTC. It specifies CSASPPSGGAETQYF.

The chain links TRBV19 to TRBJ2-5; TRBD2 is a possible D gene (7 bases). The CDR3 covers 13 residues. Trimming removed 8 bases at V and 5 bases at J, with 15 bases between. Germline-derived CDR1 and CDR2 are LNHDA and SQIVND (reference sequence). The CDR3 DNA follows: TGTGCCAGTGGGGGGGGGGCTGGGGAGACCCAGTACTTC. Protein: CASGGGAGETQYF.

The chain carries TRBV4-1 and TRBJ2-1; unclear D gene. The germline V gene has CDR1 MGHRA and CDR2 YSYEKL. The CDR3 extends over 15 amino acids. V dropped 0 bases and J dropped 6 bases, with 12 bases sitting between them. CDR3 DNA: TGCGCCAGCAGCCAAGATCTAGGCCGCGGCAATGAGCAGTTCTTC. As protein: CASSQDLGRGNEQFF.